This T cell receptor beta chain was recorded in a study of CD4 T cells in relation to SARS-CoV-2 and coronaviruses. TCRdb keeps only in-frame clones here, not all; method: immunoSEQ multiplex PCR. The repertoire consists of 20,000 to 25,000 clones, with 74% occurring once and the leading ten covering about an eighth. Trimming stripped 1 base from V and 0 bases from J, with 3 bases between. Germline CDR1 is SSHAT and CDR2 is FNYEAQ (reference sequence). CDR3 length: 14 amino acids. Before the COVID-19 pandemic, during about 2010-2018, CD4+ T cells were taken from unexposed donors. Isolation of CD4+ T cells took place after nine to ten days in culture. Cultures held two million PBMCs per well with around 9.7 IU/ml IL-2. Cultures received half-medium IL-2 refreshes on days 3 and 7. For this clone: The antigen is not known.

Findings and caveats of the study: Crossreactivity was assessed only for spike protein, not other viral proteins.

The TCR originated in a human donor in good health. Sequenced: CD4+ T cells from PBMCs, cultured in vitro. This sequence joins TRBV7-7 and TRBJ2-2; no firm D call. The CDR3 sequence: CASSLGSNTGELFF. The CDR3 DNA reads as TGTGCCAGCAGCTTAGGCTCGAACACCGGGGAGCTGTTTTTT. Full variable domain (remainder filled in from reference TRBV7-7 and TRBJ2-2): GAGVSQSPRYKVTKRGQDVTLRCDPISSHATLYWYQQALGQGPEFLTYFNYEAQPDKSGLPSDRFSAERPEGSISTLTIQRTEQRDSAMYRCASSLGSNTGELFFGEGSRLTVL.